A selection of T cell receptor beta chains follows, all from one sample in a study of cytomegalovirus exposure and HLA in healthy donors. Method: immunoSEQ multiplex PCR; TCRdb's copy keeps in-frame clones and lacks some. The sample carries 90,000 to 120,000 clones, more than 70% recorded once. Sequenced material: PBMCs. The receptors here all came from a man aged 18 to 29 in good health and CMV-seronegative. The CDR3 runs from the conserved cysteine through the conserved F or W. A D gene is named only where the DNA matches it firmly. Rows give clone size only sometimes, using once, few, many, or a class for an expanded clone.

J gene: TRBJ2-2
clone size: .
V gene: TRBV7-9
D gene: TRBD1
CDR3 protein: CASSSTGGHTGELFF
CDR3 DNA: TGTGCCAGCAGCTCGACAGGGGGCCACACCGGGGAGCTGTTTTTT

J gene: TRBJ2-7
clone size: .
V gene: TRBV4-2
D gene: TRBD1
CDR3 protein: CASSQRGTASGEQYF
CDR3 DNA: TGTGCCAGCAGCCAACGAGGGACAGCATCGGGCGAGCAGTACTTC

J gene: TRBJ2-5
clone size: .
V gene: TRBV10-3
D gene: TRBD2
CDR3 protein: CAIRASGGAETQYF
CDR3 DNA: TGTGCCATCAGGGCTAGCGGGGGGGCAGAGACCCAGTACTTC

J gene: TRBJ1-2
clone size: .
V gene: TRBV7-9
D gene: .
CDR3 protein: CASSVRGGSKYGYTF
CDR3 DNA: TGTGCCAGCAGCGTACGCGGAGGGAGCAAATATGGCTACACCTTC

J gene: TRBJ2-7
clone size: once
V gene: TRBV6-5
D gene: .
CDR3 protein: CASSGQFGYEQYF
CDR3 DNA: TGTGCCAGCAGTGGACAATTCGGCTACGAGCAGTACTTC

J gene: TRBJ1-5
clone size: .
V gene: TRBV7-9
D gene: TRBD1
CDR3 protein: CSSSQTGDQPQHF
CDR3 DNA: TGTTCCAGCAGCCAAACAGGGGATCAGCCCCAGCATTTT

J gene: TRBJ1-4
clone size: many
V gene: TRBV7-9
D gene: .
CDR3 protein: CASSHRTERANEKLFF
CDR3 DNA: TGTGCCAGCAGCCACAGGACAGAGAGGGCGAATGAAAAACTGTTTTTT

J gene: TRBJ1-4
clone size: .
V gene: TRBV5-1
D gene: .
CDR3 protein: CASSFPLGATYRTNEKLFF
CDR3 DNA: TGCGCCAGCAGCTTCCCCCTTGGGGCCACTTACCGTACTAATGAAAAACTGTTTTTT

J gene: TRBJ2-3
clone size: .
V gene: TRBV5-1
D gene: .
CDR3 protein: CASSLVRDFGTDTQYF
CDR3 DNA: TGCGCCAGCAGCTTGGTGCGGGATTTTGGCACAGATACGCAGTATTTT

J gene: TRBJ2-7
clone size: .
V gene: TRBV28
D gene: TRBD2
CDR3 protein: CATSHSGGAGSYF
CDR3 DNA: TGTGCCACGTCCCATAGCGGGGGGGCGGGGTCGTACTTC

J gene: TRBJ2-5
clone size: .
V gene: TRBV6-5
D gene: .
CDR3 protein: CASTGGETQYF
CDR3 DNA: TGTGCCAGCACCGGCGGGGAGACCCAGTACTTC

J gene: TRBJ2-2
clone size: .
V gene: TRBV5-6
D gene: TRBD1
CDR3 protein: CASSLGPGQGNTGELFF
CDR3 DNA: TGTGCCAGCAGCTTGGGTCCGGGACAGGGGAACACCGGGGAGCTGTTTTTT

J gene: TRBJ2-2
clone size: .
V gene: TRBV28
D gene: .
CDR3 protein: CASSLPLGTSNTGELFF
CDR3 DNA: TGTGCCAGCAGTTTACCCCTCGGGACATCGAACACCGGGGAGCTGTTTTTT

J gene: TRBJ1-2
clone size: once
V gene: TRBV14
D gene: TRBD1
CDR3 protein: CASSQDLGQMYGYTF
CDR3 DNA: TGTGCCAGCAGCCAAGATTTGGGACAGATGTATGGCTACACCTTC

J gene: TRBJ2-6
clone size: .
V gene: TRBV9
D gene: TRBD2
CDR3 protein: CASSAHLRGGAGANVLTF
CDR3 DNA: TGTGCCAGCAGCGCCCACCTGCGGGGGGGGGCAGGGGCCAACGTCCTGACTTTC

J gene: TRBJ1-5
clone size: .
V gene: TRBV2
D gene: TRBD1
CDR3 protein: CASRGTAGLGQPQHF
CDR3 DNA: TGTGCCAGCAGGGGGACAGCCGGATTAGGTCAGCCCCAGCATTTT